Described below is a single T cell receptor beta chain sequence and its context. What it binds is not known. This sample is part of a study of cytomegalovirus exposure and HLA in healthy donors. This CDR3 is 14 amino acids long. Germline CDR1 MNHNS, CDR2 SASEGT. The V gene lost 2 bases and the J gene lost 0 bases, with 8 bases spanning the gap. Overall study findings and caveats: TCR beta V- and J-gene trimming, according to a later analysis, was linked to a missense DCLRE1C variant. Sequencing artifact likely explains a cluster of highly shared sequence variants.

Both 60 Vbeta primers and 13 Jbeta primers went into the PCR. Produced via immunoSEQ multiplex PCR; TCRdb's table is partial and in-frame only. Among about 190,000 clones listed, 75% to 90% were seen once. The chain couples TRBV6-1 to TRBJ2-7; the D is unclear. The sample taken for sequencing was PBMCs. The sequence was collected from a woman between 50 and 59 years old in good health and CMV-seropositive. The CDR3 region is CASSEFLASYEQYF. For the CDR3, the DNA is TGTGCCAGCAGTGAATTTTTGGCCTCCTACGAGCAGTACTTC.